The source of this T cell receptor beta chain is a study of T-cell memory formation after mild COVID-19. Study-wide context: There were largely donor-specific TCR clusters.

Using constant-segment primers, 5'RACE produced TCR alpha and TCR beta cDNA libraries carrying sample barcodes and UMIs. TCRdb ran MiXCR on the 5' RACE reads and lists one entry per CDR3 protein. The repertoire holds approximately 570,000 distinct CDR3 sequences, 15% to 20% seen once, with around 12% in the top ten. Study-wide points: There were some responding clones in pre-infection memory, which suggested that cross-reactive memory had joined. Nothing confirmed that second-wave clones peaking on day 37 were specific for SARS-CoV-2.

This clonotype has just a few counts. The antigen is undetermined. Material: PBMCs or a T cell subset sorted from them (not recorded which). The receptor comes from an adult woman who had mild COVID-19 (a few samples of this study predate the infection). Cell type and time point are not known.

The CDR3 region is CASSQDSGLAALYEQYF. DNA of the CDR3: TGCGCCAGCAGCCAAGACTCGGGACTAGCGGCCCTCTACGAGCAGTACTTC. The chain uses TRBV4-3 and TRBJ2-7; 11 positions match TRBD2. Unmatched junction bases numbered 7, after V lost 0 bases and J lost 3 bases. CDR1 is LGHNA and CDR2 is YSLEER in the germline V gene. This CDR3 is 17 amino acids long.